The 22 T cell receptor beta chains given below trace back to one sample, sequenced in a study of blood T cell repertoires in COVID-19. Sequencing used immunoSEQ multiplex PCR; TCRdb keeps in-frame clones, though not all of them. The sample shows 70,000 or so clones, 65% to 90% of them seen only once. Sequencing was carried out using peripheral blood. The receptors shown here come from a woman between 55 and 75 years old with acute or convalescent COVID-19.

Remarks on this clone: Other DNA sequences in this sample translate to the same CDR3. The V and J genes are TRBV4-2 and TRBJ2-1, with 13 bases lining up with TRBD2. Germline CDR1 and CDR2: LGHNA and YNFKEQ. With 3 bases clipped from V and 5 bases from J, the junction kept 1 base outside the gene matches. This CDR3 is 15 amino acids long. The CDR3 protein is CASSQGLAGNNEQFF. The CDR3 region has the DNA TGTGCCAGCAGCCAGGGACTAGCGGGGAACAATGAGCAGTTCTTC.

This sequence joins TRBV10-3 and TRBJ2-2; TRBD1 might be the D (6 bases). Germline assignment: CDR1 ENHRY and CDR2 SYGVKD. The CDR3 loop spans 17 amino acids. Between the trimmed V and J ends, which lost 6 bases and 4 bases, there was a span of 21 bases. The CDR3, as DNA: TGTGCCATCAGCTCAAACCAGGGGACACGGACCACCGGGGAGCTGTTTTTT. Translating it yields CAISSNQGTRTTGELFF.

CDR3 DNA sequence: TGTGCCAGCAGCAACGGGGTCGGGAACACTGAAGCTTTCTTT. Protein product: CASSNGVGNTEAFF. The chain links TRBV6-5 to TRBJ1-1, with unresolved D. The CDR3 extends over 14 amino acids. Trimming removed 6 bases from V and 1 base from J, with 12 bases in between. The germline V gene encodes CDR1 MNHEY and CDR2 SVGAGI.

The CDR3 region has the DNA TGTGCCAGCAGTGACAGGGGTGAAGCTTTCTTT. This translates into CASSDRGEAFF. The chain has TRBV12-3 or TRBV12-4 and TRBJ1-1, with TRBD1 identical over 8 bases. Trimming took 5 bases from V and 7 from J; bases not matched to a gene: 0. CDR3 length: 11 residues.

V usage is TRBV2 and J usage is TRBJ2-3, with 9 positions matching TRBD2. V was pared by 10 bases and J by 0 bases, with 11 bases of the junction left unmatched. CDR3 length equals 16 residues. Per germline, CDR1 SNHLY and CDR2 FYNNEI. CDR3 region: CAKAAGGVSSTDTQYF. The CDR3 DNA sequence: TGTGCCAAAGCCGCGGGGGGGGTCTCTAGCACAGATACGCAGTATTTT.

This sequence joins TRBV19 and TRBJ2-1; TRBD2 is a possible D gene (6 bases). Germline loops: CDR1 LNHDA, CDR2 SQIVND (reference sequence). CDR3 length equals 15 residues. Trimming took 3 bases from V and 2 from J, leaving 11 bases between them. The CDR3 DNA reads as TGTGCCAGTAGTATTCTTGGGGGGACCTACAATGAGCAGTTCTTC. It specifies CASSILGGTYNEQFF.

This clone has more than one count but fewer than ten. The V call is TRBV7-9, the J call TRBJ2-3; D perhaps matches TRBD2 (6 bases). The length of the CDR3 is 16 residues. From germline, CDR1 is SEHNR and CDR2 FQNEAQ (reference sequence). Trimming cost V 5 bases and J 9 bases, with 24 bases left between them. This CDR3 reads CASSPVGGLTMGTQYF. The CDR3 region has the DNA TGTGCCAGCAGCCCAGTAGGAGGGTTGACAATGGGGACGCAGTATTTT.

The CDR3 reads CASSDQQGAGGETQYF. CDR3 in DNA: TGTGCCAGCAGCGACCAACAGGGGGCAGGAGGAGAGACCCAGTACTTC. This chain connects TRBV9 to TRBJ2-5; 9 bases map to TRBD1. This CDR3 comprises 16 residues. Germline V gene lookup returns CDR1 SGDLS and CDR2 YYNGEE. V lost 3 bases and J lost 4; bases outside the gene matches: 10. The entire variable domain, with the rest obtained from reference TRBV9 and TRBJ2-5, is as follows: DSGVTQTPKHLITATGQRVTLRCSPRSGDLSVYWYQQSLDQGLQFLIQYYNGEERAKGNILERFSAQQFPDLHSELNLSSLELGDSALYFCASSDQQGAGGETQYFGPGTRLLVL.

The chain couples TRBV5-6 to TRBJ2-3; 9 bases fit TRBD1. Germline V gives CDR1 SGHDT, CDR2 YYEEEE. This CDR3 is built from 15 residues. The J segment lost 3 bases and the V segment lost 4 bases, leaving 6 bases of the junction unmatched. CDR3 residues: CASSPLTGGTDTQYF. The CDR3, as DNA: TGTGCCAGCAGCCCCCTGACAGGGGGTACAGATACGCAGTATTTT.

V gene TRBV5-5 combines with J gene TRBJ2-3; 12 nucleotides agree with TRBD2. J gave up 3 bases and V 3 bases, and 2 bases lay outside the gene matches. CDR3 size: 15 residues. Germline V gives CDR1 SGHKS, CDR2 YYEKEE (reference sequence). This chain's CDR3 is CASSSTSGRTDTQYF. CDR3 DNA: TGTGCCAGCAGCTCGACTAGCGGGAGAACAGATACGCAGTATTTT.

The chain carries TRBV2 and TRBJ2-1, with 7 bases identical to TRBD1. Per germline, CDR1 SNHLY and CDR2 FYNNEI. After removal of 6 bases from V and 4 bases from J, the junction contained 15 bases not matched to a gene. The length of the CDR3 is 17 residues. This CDR3 is CASSYSGPQGVYNEQFF. The CDR3 nucleotides read TGTGCCAGCAGCTACTCCGGGCCCCAGGGGGTTTACAATGAGCAGTTCTTC.

This chain joins TRBV19 and TRBJ1-1; D is possibly TRBD1 (6 bases). This CDR3 comprises 15 residues. V was shortened by 5 bases and J by 2 bases, with 15 bases between the two germline ends. Germline CDR1 and CDR2: LNHDA and SQIVND (reference sequence). CDR3 nucleotides: TGTGCCAGTAGTCCGCTCCAGGGGATTAACACTGAAGCTTTCTTT. It specifies CASSPLQGINTEAFF. Based on the CDR3 plus reference TRBV19 and TRBJ1-1, the full variable domain is DGGITQSPKYLFRKEGQNVTLSCEQNLNHDAMYWYRQDPGQGLRLIYYSQIVNDFQKGDIAEGYSVSREKKESFPLTVTSAQKNPTAFYLCASSPLQGINTEAFFGQGTRLTVV.

This chain joins TRBV10-2 and TRBJ2-2, with 7 bases matching TRBD1. The length of the CDR3 is 13 residues. Losses at the gene ends were 11 bases for V and 4 bases for J; bases not matched to a gene: 7. The germline CDR1 and CDR2 sequences are WSHSY and SAAADI. CDR3 sequence: CAGRQGSTGELFF. The CDR3 DNA is TGCGCCGGCCGACAGGGATCCACCGGGGAGCTGTTTTTT.

A remark on this clone: Other DNA sequences in this sample translate to the same CDR3. V usage is TRBV18 and J usage is TRBJ1-3; perhaps TRBD1 as D (5 bases). CDR3 size: 15 residues. The V end was cut by 2 bases, the J end by 2 bases, with 10 bases between. Germline V gene sequence: CDR1 KGHSH, CDR2 LQKENI. The CDR3 DNA is TGTGCCAGCTCACCATTTGAAGGGGCTGGAAACACCATATATTTT. This translates into CASSPFEGAGNTIYF.

The rearrangement links TRBV5-6 to TRBJ2-7, with a possible D match to TRBD1 (5 bases). Trimming took 3 bases from V and 2 from J, leaving 6 bases between them. Germline CDR1 is SGHDT and CDR2 is YYEEEE. CDR3 length: 12 amino acids. This chain's CDR3 is CASSSRAYEQYF. CDR3 DNA sequence: TGTGCCAGCAGCTCCAGGGCCTACGAGCAGTACTTC.

The rearrangement joins TRBV4-2 to TRBJ1-4; D not certain. CDR1 is LGHNA, CDR2 YNFKEQ, per germline. The CDR3 loop spans 15 amino acids. The germline V and J ends were trimmed by 0 bases and 13 bases, with 18 bases remaining between them. In DNA, the CDR3 is TGTGCCAGCAGCCAAGAACGGGGTAACGGGAGGGCACTGTTTTTT. As protein: CASSQERGNGRALFF.

This clone was seen only a few times. The V and J genes are TRBV6-5 and TRBJ1-1; D is perhaps TRBD1 (6 bases). From germline, CDR1 is MNHEY and CDR2 SVGAGI. The CDR3 extends over 14 amino acids. Trimming shortened V by 6 bases and J by 0 bases, and 11 bases separated the two germline ends. The CDR3 bases are TGTGCCAGCAGGCCGGACAGACTGAACACTGAAGCTTTCTTT. It translates to CASRPDRLNTEAFF.

The genes are TRBV30 and TRBJ1-2; possibly TRBD1 for D (5 bases). Germline V gene sequence: CDR1 GTSNPN, CDR2 SVGIG (reference sequence). The V and J ends lost 3 bases and 0 bases respectively, with 17 bases between them. This CDR3 is 16 amino acids long. In DNA, the CDR3 is TGTGCCTGGAGGTCACAGGTCCTTTCCTCTAACTATGGCTACACCTTC. As protein: CAWRSQVLSSNYGYTF. Looking up the rest from reference TRBV30 and TRBJ1-2 gives the full variable domain: SQTIHQWPATLVQPVGSPLSLECTVEGTSNPNLYWYRQAAGRGLQLLFYSVGIGQISSEVPQNLSASRPQDRQFILSSKKLLLSDSGFYLCAWRSQVLSSNYGYTFGSGTRLTVV.

The CDR3 coding sequence is TGTGCCAGCTCAGAGGACAGGGGAGGAACTGAAGCTTTCTTT. This encodes CASSEDRGGTEAFF. The rearrangement joins TRBV18 to TRBJ1-1; TRBD1 agrees at 9 bases. The CDR3 extends over 14 amino acids. V gave up 5 bases and J gave up 5 bases; unmatched junction bases: 6. Looked up from germline, CDR1 is KGHSH and CDR2 is LQKENI.

This clone was recorded a few times. The chain recombines TRBV7-2 with TRBJ1-5, with a tentative D call TRBD1 (5 bases). There are 15 residues in the CDR3. Germline V gene sequence: CDR1 SGHTA, CDR2 FQGNSA. Trimming removed 3 bases from V and 6 bases from J, with 15 bases in between. The CDR3 loop reads CASSFAGVAVQPQHF. DNA of the CDR3: TGTGCCAGCAGCTTCGCGGGGGTGGCAGTTCAGCCCCAGCATTTT.

This clone came up once. The CDR3 DNA is TGTGCCAGCTCCCTCAGACAGGACCCCGTCTATGGCTACACCTTC. It yields the protein CASSLRQDPVYGYTF. The rearrangement joins TRBV18 to TRBJ1-2, with D possibly TRBD1 on 6 matching bases. The CDR3 sequence is 15 residues long. Germline CDR1 KGHSH, CDR2 LQKENI. V was shortened by 6 bases and J by 4 bases, with 18 bases between the two germline ends.

This chain connects TRBV4-2 to TRBJ1-4; TRBD1 aligns across 7 bases. The CDR3 consists of 15 residues. Germline CDR1 is LGHNA and CDR2 is YNFKEQ. V was pared by 4 bases and J by 5 bases, with 7 bases of the junction left unmatched. In nucleotides, the CDR3 is TGTGCCAGCAGCCCCACGACAGGGAGGAATGAAAAACTGTTTTTT. Translated, it gives CASSPTTGRNEKLFF.